This T cell receptor beta chain was obtained from a study of T-cell reconstitution after alpha-beta-depleted transplantation in children (dated by TCRdb to the mid-2010s). In terms of the full investigation: Using TCR repertoire profiling, the study quantitatively followed how T-cell immune reconstitution unfolded in children after TCRalphabeta/CD19-depleted allogeneic hematopoietic cell transplantation. Study-wide conclusions, independent of this receptor: In some patients, high TCRbeta diversity at day 60 was attributed to recipient T cells and intrathymic progenitors that had survived conditioning. The frequencies of hyperexpanded clones fell over the following months, and after one year, T-cell counts and TCRbeta diversity were mostly attributed to newly produced T cells. The apparently early recovery of alphabetaT-cell counts about two months after transplant reportedly depended on only several hundred rapidly expanded clones that came from non-depleted graft cells.

This clonotype has a count of ten or more. There is no known antigen for this receptor. Per-nucleotide qualities are absent, and no much larger clonotype sits a single base away. In light of the paper, this sample's treatment or condition label describes: allogeneic hematopoietic cell transplantation with graft depleted of TCRalphabeta T cells and CD19 B cells. The children who served as transplant recipients had been given grafts of TCRalphabeta/CD19-depleted allogeneic hematopoietic cells. The library was built by means of PCR. TCRdb lists the instrument as Illumina HiSeq 2500. Molecular barcoding was employed in the preparation of TCR libraries, with unique molecular identifiers being used to normalize TCRbeta repertoire quantification. TCRdb trimmed the raw reads at Q25, called clones with MiXCR and kept productive beta chains. CDR3 protein sequences are deduplicated, and each keeps its most common genes and DNA. The sample contains some 300,000 distinct CDR3 sequences, 6.5% to 9% of them found a single time. The biggest ten clones account for 9.1% of the sample.

V lost 3 bases and J lost 0 bases, and the count of bases not matched to a germline gene is 4. Via the germline V gene, CDR1 is ENHRY and CDR2 SYGVKD. The CDR3 has 16 amino acids, counting the end cysteine and phenylalanine. The only DNA kept is the CDR3, 48 bases in frame from the first base. The source of this sequence is a female patient aged 2 to 10 who had a stem cell transplant for Fanconi anemia, so the T cells may come from the graft donor. The source material was peripheral blood, sampled 360 days after TCRalphabeta/CD19-depleted stem cell transplant. The rearranged chain carries TRBV10-3 and TRBJ1-3; TRBD1 matches 8 bases in the middle. Here the CDR3 is given as CAISDPTGDSGNTIYF. The nucleotide sequence is given as TGTGCCATCAGTGATCCGACAGGGGACTCTGGAAACACCATATATTTT.